Listed below are T cell receptor beta chains from one sample, sequenced in a study of blood T cell repertoires in COVID-19. Repertoires were generated with immunoSEQ multiplex PCR, while TCRdb's copy carries only in-frame clones and drops some. The sample holds some 460,000 clones, around 88% seen once. Sample: peripheral blood. Every receptor here comes from a woman aged 25-40 years with acute or convalescent COVID-19. Both conserved end residues are part of each CDR3.

V gene	J gene	CDR3 protein
TRBV5-5	TRBJ1-2	CASSFEEDNYGYTF
TRBV7-5	TRBJ2-3	CVRSVRLTSGPSTDTQYF
TRBV28	TRBJ2-1	CASSLVLRGRGNEQFF
TRBV7-6	TRBJ2-5	CASSYSGTSGGAETQYF
TRBV18	TRBJ1-3	CASRKGQGYNTIYF
TRBV11-3	TRBJ2-2	CASSLAARLGTGELFF
TRBV10-3	TRBJ2-5	CAISDRTSGVETQYF
TRBV7-3	TRBJ2-1	CASSRRRDRSFNEQFF
TRBV4-2	TRBJ2-5	CASSQDRLAGEEGETQYF
TRBV7-2	TRBJ1-2	CASSWGGVRGGYTF
TRBV5-1	TRBJ2-1	CASSLAPGINNEQFF
TRBV11-2	TRBJ2-1	CASSSRTSGGYNEQFF